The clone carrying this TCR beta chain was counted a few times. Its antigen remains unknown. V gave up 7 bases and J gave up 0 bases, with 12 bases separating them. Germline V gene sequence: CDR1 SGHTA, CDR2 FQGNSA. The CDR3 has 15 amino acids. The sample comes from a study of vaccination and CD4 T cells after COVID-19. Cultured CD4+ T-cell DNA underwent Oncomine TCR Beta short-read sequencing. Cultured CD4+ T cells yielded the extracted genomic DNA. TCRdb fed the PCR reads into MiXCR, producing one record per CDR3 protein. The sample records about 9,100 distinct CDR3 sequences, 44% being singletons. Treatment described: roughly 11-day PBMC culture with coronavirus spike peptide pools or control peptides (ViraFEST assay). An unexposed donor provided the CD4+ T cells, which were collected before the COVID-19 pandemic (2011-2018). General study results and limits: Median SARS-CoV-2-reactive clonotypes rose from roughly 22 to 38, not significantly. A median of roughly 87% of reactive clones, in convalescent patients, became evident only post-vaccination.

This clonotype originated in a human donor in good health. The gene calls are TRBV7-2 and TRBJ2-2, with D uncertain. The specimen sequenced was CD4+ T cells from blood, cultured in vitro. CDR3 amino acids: CASTPAPTNTGELFF. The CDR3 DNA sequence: TGTGCCAGCACCCCGGCGCCAACGAACACCGGGGAGCTGTTTTTT.